One and the same sample provided the 20 T cell receptor beta chains below, sequenced in a study of T cell changes during pregnancy in multiple sclerosis (dated 2019 in TCRdb). Libraries came from the immunoSEQ multiplex PCR assay. Drawn from immuneACCESS, this table holds only the in-frame rearrangements with V and J called that TCRdb kept. Clones are partly lost; checked studies trace under half to an unresolved V gene and leave the rest unexplained. Within this sample are tens of thousands of clones, with about 90% of them counted one time only. Jointly, the top ten make up 0.76% of the sample. This sample comprised CD4+ T cells from peripheral blood mononuclear cells, obtained in the first trimester of pregnancy. The receptor set was obtained from a female donor with multiple sclerosis, enrolled in a pregnancy study.

The count of this clone is one. The V gene is TRBV30, the J gene TRBJ2-7; perhaps TRBD2 as D (6 bases). The CDR3 is 15 residues long. V was cut by 0 bases and J by 5 bases, with 17 bases left in between. CDR1 GTSNPN and CDR2 SVGIG come from the germline V gene (reference sequence). CDR3 coding DNA: TGTGCCTGGAGTGTTGGGACTTCGAATTCCCACGAGCAGTACTTC. Translated, it gives CAWSVGTSNSHEQYF.

In DNA form, the CDR3 reads TGTGCCATCAGTGACCCTCCGGGAAGGACCTACGAGCAGTACTTC. Protein: CAISDPPGRTYEQYF. V and J are TRBV10-3 and TRBJ2-7; D possibly corresponds to TRBD2 (5 bases). The CDR3 runs to 15 residues. Germline V gene data show CDR1 as ENHRY and CDR2 as SYGVKD. V lost 3 bases to trimming and J lost 2 bases, with 14 bases between them.

This CDR3 reads CASSVGEGLQIYGYTF. The CDR3 DNA is TGTGCCAGCAGCGTAGGGGAGGGACTCCAAATCTATGGCTACACCTTC. The chain carries TRBV9 and TRBJ1-2, with TRBD1 as a possible D gene (5 bases). Per the germline V gene, CDR1 is SGDLS and CDR2 is YYNGEE. V was shortened by 0 bases and J by 4 bases, with 16 bases between the two germline ends. The CDR3 consists of 16 residues.

This clone was seen only once. The chain uses TRBV7-2 and TRBJ2-4; 15 bases map to TRBD2. CDR1 SGHTA and CDR2 FQGNSA come from the germline V gene. This CDR3 region has 19 residues. Trimming removed 5 bases from V and 4 bases from J; junction bases left unmatched: 12. CDR3 DNA sequence: TGTGCCAGCAGCCTCGTCCCGGGACTAGCGGGGGGCTGGAAAAACATTCAGTACTTC. It yields the protein CASSLVPGLAGGWKNIQYF.

This clone appeared a few times. V is TRBV18 and J is TRBJ2-7; perhaps TRBD1 as D (6 bases). CDR1 and CDR2 (germline): KGHSH, LQKENI. CDR3 length equals 14 residues. Between the trimmed V and J ends, which lost 3 bases and 1 base, there was a span of 10 bases. CDR3: CASSPKDRSYEQYF. In DNA, the CDR3 is TGTGCCAGCTCACCCAAAGACAGGTCCTACGAGCAGTACTTC.

The V and J genes are TRBV7-2 and TRBJ2-3, with TRBD2 matching 9 bases. With V trimmed by 5 bases and J by 3 bases, 6 bases remained unmatched. Germline lookup yields CDR1 SGHTA and CDR2 FQGNSA. This CDR3 region has 15 residues. This CDR3 reads CASSLSGGRTDTQYF. As DNA, the CDR3 is TGTGCCAGCAGCCTAAGCGGGGGGAGGACAGATACGCAGTATTTT.

The V gene is TRBV30, the J gene TRBJ1-1; D perhaps matches TRBD1 (6 bases). Looked up from germline, CDR1 is GTSNPN and CDR2 is SVGIG (reference sequence). V dropped 3 bases and J dropped 2 bases, with 10 bases sitting between them. The CDR3 is 13 residues long. The CDR3 nucleotides are TGTGCCTGGAGGGGAGGGGGAAACACTGAAGCTTTCTTT. Protein: CAWRGGGNTEAFF.

This chain links TRBV6-1 with TRBJ2-6; no reliable D call. Germline V gene lookup returns CDR1 MNHNS and CDR2 SASEGT. CDR3 size: 13 residues. V gave up 7 bases and J gave up 4 bases, with 8 bases separating them. CDR3 protein: CASNFLGANVLTF. The CDR3, as DNA: TGTGCCAGCAACTTTCTCGGGGCCAACGTCCTGACTTTC.

V is TRBV30 and J is TRBJ1-2; D is uncertain. Trimming pared 1 base from V and 8 bases from J, leaving 8 bases between. The CDR3 is 11 amino acids. CDR1 and CDR2 (germline): GTSNPN, SVGIG (reference sequence). CDR3 sequence: CAWSASGGYTF. CDR3 nucleotide sequence: TGTGCCTGGAGTGCCTCCGGGGGCTACACCTTC.

V and J are TRBV2 and TRBJ2-7; D is unresolved. The CDR3 is made up of 12 amino acids. The germline V gene encodes CDR1 SNHLY and CDR2 FYNNEI. The ends were cut back, 6 bases at V and 3 bases at J, with 9 bases in the middle. CDR3 bases: TGTGCCAGCAGAGATATCTACTACGAGCAGTACTTC. As protein: CASRDIYYEQYF.

The genes are TRBV5-1 and TRBJ2-1, with 16 bases identical to TRBD2. V dropped 2 bases and J dropped 0; count of bases not matched to a gene: 5. Per germline, CDR1 SGHRS and CDR2 YFSETQ. CDR3 size: 19 residues. This CDR3 is CASSFGTSGGASSYNEQFF. The CDR3 nucleotides read TGCGCCAGCAGCTTCGGGACTAGCGGGGGGGCCAGCTCCTACAATGAGCAGTTCTTC.

V is TRBV18 and J is TRBJ2-5; tentative D call: TRBD2 (5 bases). Germline V lookup: CDR1 KGHSH, CDR2 LQKENI. The CDR3 has 14 amino acids. Deletions cut 2 bases from V and 4 bases from J, with 11 bases between. The chain's CDR3 is CASSPGGNGETQYF. CDR3 nucleotide sequence: TGTGCCAGCTCACCAGGAGGCAATGGAGAGACCCAGTACTTC.

CDR3: CASSRDRGSVNTEAFF. The CDR3, as DNA: TGTGCCAGCAGCCGGGACAGGGGGTCTGTGAACACTGAAGCTTTCTTT. This sequence joins TRBV6-6 and TRBJ1-1; 11 nucleotides agree with TRBD1. Unmatched junction bases numbered 6, after V lost 6 bases and J lost 0 bases. Germline CDR1 and CDR2: MNHNY and SVGAGI (reference sequence). This CDR3 comprises 16 residues.

The V gene is TRBV5-4, the J gene TRBJ2-7, with D perhaps TRBD1 (5 bases). Between the trimmed V and J ends, which lost 7 bases and 6 bases, there was a span of 17 bases. CDR3 length: 13 amino acids. From germline, CDR1 is SGHNT and CDR2 YYREEE (reference sequence). The CDR3 here is CASGPQGAGEQYF. The DNA of the CDR3 is TGTGCCAGCGGCCCCCAGGGCGCAGGCGAGCAGTACTTC.

CDR3 nucleotides: TGTGCCAGCAGCAAACGGGGCACTGAAGCTTTCTTT. It is translated as CASSKRGTEAFF. The genes are TRBV21-1 and TRBJ1-1. TRBV21-1 is listed as a pseudogene. The CDR3 covers 12 residues.

The chain links TRBV4-3 to TRBJ2-4; 9 bases line up with TRBD2. The germline gives CDR1 LGHNA, CDR2 YSLEER. The CDR3 spans 17 residues. Trimming took 0 bases from V and 4 from J; bases not matched to a gene: 7. The CDR3 DNA follows: TGCGCCAGCAGCCAAGATCTTCGACTAGCGGCTAAAAACATTCAGTACTTC. Protein sequence: CASSQDLRLAAKNIQYF.

Of note for this clone: Other DNA sequences of this sample code for an identical CDR3. The J gene is TRBJ2-7, the V gene TRBV7-2; 9 bases are a match to TRBD1. The CDR3 runs to 14 residues. Germline CDR1 reads SGHTA; CDR2 reads FQGNSA. V shed 3 bases, J shed 2 bases, and the junction held 2 bases outside the gene matches. The CDR3 is CASSLDRGPYEQYF. The CDR3 nucleotides read TGTGCCAGCAGCTTGGACAGGGGACCCTACGAGCAGTACTTC.

The chain uses TRBV19 and TRBJ2-7, with 7 bases lining up with TRBD1. V shed 4 bases, J shed 2 bases, and the junction held 2 bases outside the gene matches. CDR1 LNHDA and CDR2 SQIVND come from the germline V gene (reference sequence). The CDR3 length is 13 residues. CDR3 sequence reads: CASSTTGPYEQYF. As DNA, the CDR3 is TGTGCCAGTAGTACGACAGGGCCCTACGAGCAGTACTTC.

This chain connects TRBV5-1 to TRBJ2-5; 9 bases match TRBD1. Trimming at V came to 4 bases and at J to 2 bases, leaving 12 bases not matched to a gene. Germline values: CDR1 SGHRS, CDR2 YFSETQ. The CDR3 is 17 amino acids. The CDR3 DNA follows: TGCGCCAGCAGCAGCCTCAGGGGACAGGGAGATCAAGAGACCCAGTACTTC. Translating it yields CASSSLRGQGDQETQYF.

The chain recombines TRBV14 with TRBJ1-1; D uncertain. V lost 3 bases and J 3 bases, leaving 5 bases between the germline ends. The CDR3 length is 12 residues. CDR1 and CDR2 (germline): SGHDN, FVKESK. The CDR3 region is CASSQTYTEAFF. CDR3 nucleotide sequence: TGTGCCAGCAGCCAGACATACACTGAAGCTTTCTTT.